These T cell receptor beta chains were read from a single sample in a study of identical twins. MiXCR was run by TCRdb on the 5' RACE reads, yielding one entry per CDR3 protein. The sample shows roughly 1.6 million distinct CDR3 sequences, 25% to 35% of them seen only once. The sequenced sample was cord blood. The receptors here all came from a newborn girl in good health. The CDR3 runs from the conserved cysteine through the conserved F or W. The order of the fields is D gene, J gene, clone size, V gene, CDR3 protein, CDR3 DNA. A D gene is named only where the DNA matches it firmly. A clone size is listed for some rows: how often the clone was seen (once, few, many), or a class if it is expanded.

d_call: NA; j_call: TRBJ2-2; clone_size: few; v_call: TRBV27; cdr3_aa: CASSMARNTGELFF; cdr3_nt: TGTGCCAGCAGCATGGCTCGCAACACCGGGGAGCTGTTTTTT
d_call: NA; j_call: TRBJ2-5; clone_size: NA; v_call: TRBV2; cdr3_aa: CASSSRQVGLTQETQYF; cdr3_nt: TGTGCCAGCAGTTCCCGACAGGTTGGACTAACACAAGAGACCCAGTACTTC
d_call: NA; j_call: TRBJ2-7; clone_size: few; v_call: TRBV7-6; cdr3_aa: CASSSNIFYEQYF; cdr3_nt: TGTGCCAGCAGCTCCAATATATTCTACGAGCAGTACTTC
d_call: NA; j_call: TRBJ1-1; clone_size: NA; v_call: TRBV25-1; cdr3_aa: CASSDAGSTEAFF; cdr3_nt: TGTGCCAGCAGTGACGCCGGGAGCACTGAAGCTTTCTTT
d_call: TRBD2; j_call: TRBJ2-1; clone_size: many; v_call: TRBV6-1; cdr3_aa: CASPRAGVMYNEQFF; cdr3_nt: TGTGCCAGCCCACGGGCGGGAGTGATGTACAATGAGCAGTTCTTC
d_call: TRBD2; j_call: TRBJ2-1; clone_size: few; v_call: TRBV7-7; cdr3_aa: CASSLLAGVYEQFF; cdr3_nt: TGTGCTAGCAGCTTACTAGCGGGAGTCTATGAGCAGTTCTTC
d_call: NA; j_call: TRBJ2-7; clone_size: many; v_call: TRBV10-3; cdr3_aa: CAISEDGAQNHEQYF; cdr3_nt: TGTGCCATCAGTGAAGACGGGGCTCAAAACCACGAGCAGTACTTC
d_call: NA; j_call: TRBJ2-1; clone_size: NA; v_call: TRBV10-2; cdr3_aa: CASSDPDYLMCEQFF; cdr3_nt: TGCGCCAGCAGTGACCCGGACTACTTGATGTGTGAGCAGTTCTTC
d_call: TRBD2; j_call: TRBJ2-1; clone_size: many; v_call: TRBV4-2; cdr3_aa: CASSQTSGSSYNEQFF; cdr3_nt: TGTGCCAGCAGCCAAACTAGCGGGAGCTCCTACAATGAGCAGTTCTTC
d_call: TRBD2; j_call: TRBJ2-3; clone_size: NA; v_call: TRBV24-1; cdr3_aa: CATSDSGTRYF; cdr3_nt: TGTGCCACCAGTGATTCCGGGACTAGGTATTTT